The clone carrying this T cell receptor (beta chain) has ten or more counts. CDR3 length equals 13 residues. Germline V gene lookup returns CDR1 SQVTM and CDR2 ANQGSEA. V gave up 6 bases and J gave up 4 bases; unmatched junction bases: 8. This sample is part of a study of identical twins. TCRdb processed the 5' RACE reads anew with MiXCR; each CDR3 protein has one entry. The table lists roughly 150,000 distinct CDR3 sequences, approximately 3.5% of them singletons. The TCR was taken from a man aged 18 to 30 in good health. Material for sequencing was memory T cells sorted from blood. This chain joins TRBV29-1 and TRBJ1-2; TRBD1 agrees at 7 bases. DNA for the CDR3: TGCAGCGTAGTCCGCGGGACAGCCTATGGCTACACCTTC. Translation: CSVVRGTAYGYTF.